This T cell receptor (beta chain) is from a study of T cell responses to AZD1222 COVID-19 vaccine. Findings of the study overall: Along spike, vaccine-associated CD4 TCRs were found throughout, with dominance at 160-218 and 743-854. Only a handful of people who got AZD1222 tested seropositive at baseline. Unmutated variant regions are reportedly the target of nearly half of TCRs that are spike-specific. Clonal diversity was possibly underestimated, and white British individuals and females predominated among donors.

The method was immunoSEQ multiplex PCR; TCRdb's version includes in-frame clones alone and lacks a portion of them. Among over 150,000 clones listed, under 95% were seen once. Notes on this clone: Antigen: not known.

The sequence was obtained from an adult in good health. The sequences come from peripheral blood, collected on day 0 of MenACWY control vaccination.

In DNA, the CDR3 is TGTGCCAGCAGTGAATCCTGGGAGGTTGCGGCCGGGGAGCTGTTTTTT. Its translation: CASSESWEVAAGELFF. The chain combines TRBV25-1 with TRBJ2-2; weak D call: TRBD2 (6 bases). The CDR3 spans 16 residues. CDR1 and CDR2 (germline): MGHDK, SYGVNS. V gave up 1 base and J gave up 6 bases, with 15 bases separating them.